The rows below give T cell receptor beta chains drawn from one sample of a study of graft-versus-host responses after intestinal transplantation. These receptors lack a known antigen. This table comes from immunoSEQ multiplex PCR, and its TCRdb copy is limited to in-frame clones, with some not included. The sample has over 75,000 clones, roughly 84% seen once. The source material was unstimulated CD8+ T cells sorted from spleen or lymph node cells, sampled before transplant. The receptors derive from a human donor who was the organ donor for an intestinal transplant. Each CDR3 is given with its conserved first and last residue. Each record gives: clone size, V gene, J gene, D gene, CDR3 DNA, CDR3 protein. A D gene is named only where the DNA matches it firmly. Clone sizes are given selectively: once, few, many, or a class where the clone is expanded.

clone_size: NA
v_call: TRBV2
j_call: TRBJ2-3
d_call: TRBD2
cdr3_nt: TGTGCCAGCAGTTTAGCGGGGGGGCAGCCAGATACGCAGTATTTT
cdr3_aa: CASSLAGGQPDTQYF

clone_size: NA
v_call: TRBV4-1
j_call: TRBJ2-1
d_call: NA
cdr3_nt: TGCGCCAGCAGCCAAGATAACGATTTGGGAAATGAGCAGTTCTTC
cdr3_aa: CASSQDNDLGNEQFF

clone_size: NA
v_call: TRBV5-5
j_call: TRBJ1-5
d_call: NA
cdr3_nt: TGTGCCAGCAGCCCCTGGGAGGTAAATCAGCCCCAGCATTTT
cdr3_aa: CASSPWEVNQPQHF

clone_size: NA
v_call: TRBV9
j_call: TRBJ2-7
d_call: NA
cdr3_nt: TGTGCCAGCAGCCCAACGGGCCGCGACTACGAGCAGTACTTC
cdr3_aa: CASSPTGRDYEQYF

clone_size: NA
v_call: TRBV7-6
j_call: TRBJ2-1
d_call: TRBD1
cdr3_nt: TGTGCCAGCAGGCCAGAGGGACAGGGTCTTAAAAATGAGCAGTTCTTC
cdr3_aa: CASRPEGQGLKNEQFF

clone_size: NA
v_call: TRBV4-2
j_call: TRBJ1-3
d_call: NA
cdr3_nt: TGTGCCAGCAGCCAAGAACGGTCCTCTGGAAACACCATATATTTT
cdr3_aa: CASSQERSSGNTIYF

clone_size: NA
v_call: TRBV15
j_call: TRBJ1-5
d_call: NA
cdr3_nt: TGTGCCACCAGCAGCACACAGAAGCCTAGCAATCAGCCCCAGCATTTT
cdr3_aa: CATSSTQKPSNQPQHF

clone_size: NA
v_call: TRBV9
j_call: TRBJ1-1
d_call: NA
cdr3_nt: TGTGCCAGCAGCGCTCTAACAGGGATGAACACTGAAGCTTTCTTT
cdr3_aa: CASSALTGMNTEAFF

clone_size: NA
v_call: TRBV30
j_call: TRBJ1-1
d_call: NA
cdr3_nt: TGTGCCTGGAGTGGGGGCTCCGGCGCTGAAGCTTTCTTT
cdr3_aa: CAWSGGSGAEAFF

clone_size: NA
v_call: TRBV9
j_call: TRBJ1-2
d_call: NA
cdr3_nt: TGTGCCAGCAGCGTAGTCGGACCCCCGGAAGGCTACACCTTC
cdr3_aa: CASSVVGPPEGYTF

clone_size: NA
v_call: TRBV4-1
j_call: TRBJ2-1
d_call: TRBD2
cdr3_nt: TGCGCCAGCAGCCAAGATCTCCCTAGCGGGGCTCACAATGAGCAGTTCTTC
cdr3_aa: CASSQDLPSGAHNEQFF

clone_size: NA
v_call: TRBV27
j_call: TRBJ2-3
d_call: TRBD1
cdr3_nt: TGTGCCAGCAGTTTATCTACAGGGGGGGATACGCAGTATTTT
cdr3_aa: CASSLSTGGDTQYF

clone_size: few
v_call: TRBV5-1
j_call: TRBJ2-1
d_call: NA
cdr3_nt: TGCGCCAGCAGCTTGGATTCATCTGGTGAGCAGTTCTTC
cdr3_aa: CASSLDSSGEQFF

clone_size: NA
v_call: TRBV27
j_call: TRBJ2-2
d_call: TRBD1
cdr3_nt: TGTGCCAGCAGTTCGGACAGGAATCTGGGGGAGCTGTTTTTT
cdr3_aa: CASSSDRNLGELFF

clone_size: NA
v_call: TRBV4-1
j_call: TRBJ1-1
d_call: NA
cdr3_nt: TGCGCCAGCAGCCCGCAGGACCCTGACACTGAAGCTTTCTTT
cdr3_aa: CASSPQDPDTEAFF

clone_size: NA
v_call: TRBV18
j_call: TRBJ2-1
d_call: TRBD2
cdr3_nt: TGTGCCAGCTCACCATCTAGCGGGGCGACCTACAATGAGCAGTTCTTC
cdr3_aa: CASSPSSGATYNEQFF

clone_size: once
v_call: TRBV5-1
j_call: TRBJ2-7
d_call: NA
cdr3_nt: TGCGCCAGCAGCAGGGAGGTAGACGAGCAGTACTTC
cdr3_aa: CASSREVDEQYF

clone_size: NA
v_call: TRBV6-1
j_call: TRBJ2-3
d_call: TRBD2
cdr3_nt: TGTGCCAGCAGTGAAGCGGCGGGGGGCACAGATACGCAGTATTTT
cdr3_aa: CASSEAAGGTDTQYF

clone_size: NA
v_call: TRBV5-1
j_call: TRBJ2-1
d_call: NA
cdr3_nt: TGCGCCAGCAGGTGGCCGGACAATGAGCAGTTCTTC
cdr3_aa: CASRWPDNEQFF

clone_size: NA
v_call: TRBV28
j_call: TRBJ1-2
d_call: TRBD1
cdr3_nt: TGTGCCAGCAGTTTGGGGACAGGGCAAAATGGCTACACCTTC
cdr3_aa: CASSLGTGQNGYTF

clone_size: NA
v_call: TRBV4-1
j_call: TRBJ1-2
d_call: TRBD1
cdr3_nt: TGCGCCAGCAGCCAAGACACCGGACAGGGGAATTTATATGGCTACACCTTC
cdr3_aa: CASSQDTGQGNLYGYTF

clone_size: few
v_call: TRBV5-4
j_call: TRBJ1-5
d_call: NA
cdr3_nt: TGTGCCAGCAGCTTGTGGGGAAATAGCAATCAGCCCCAGCATTTT
cdr3_aa: CASSLWGNSNQPQHF

clone_size: NA
v_call: TRBV7-8
j_call: TRBJ2-6
d_call: TRBD1
cdr3_nt: TGTGCCTGTACCCAAGGCAGGGGGAAAGCTGGGGCCAACGTCCTGACTTTC
cdr3_aa: CACTQGRGKAGANVLTF

clone_size: NA
v_call: TRBV28
j_call: TRBJ1-6
d_call: NA
cdr3_nt: TGTGCCAGCAGTTTATTAAACGTAAGGACACCCCTCCACTTT
cdr3_aa: CASSLLNVRTPLHF

clone_size: NA
v_call: TRBV9
j_call: TRBJ1-6
d_call: TRBD1
cdr3_nt: TGTGCCAGCAGCCCTCACAGGGGTTACCTACCCTATAATTCACCCCTCCACTTT
cdr3_aa: CASSPHRGYLPYNSPLHF

clone_size: NA
v_call: TRBV10-2
j_call: TRBJ1-2
d_call: TRBD1
cdr3_nt: TGCGCCAGCAGTGAGGGTCGGGACAGGTCGGGTGGCTACACCTTC
cdr3_aa: CASSEGRDRSGGYTF

clone_size: NA
v_call: TRBV30
j_call: TRBJ1-1
d_call: NA
cdr3_nt: TGTGCCTGGAGCGAAGGGGGAGCTGAAGCTTTCTTT
cdr3_aa: CAWSEGGAEAFF

clone_size: NA
v_call: TRBV19
j_call: TRBJ1-5
d_call: TRBD1
cdr3_nt: TGTGCCACCGACACAGGGGATAGCAATCAGCCCCAGCATTTT
cdr3_aa: CATDTGDSNQPQHF

clone_size: NA
v_call: TRBV7-6
j_call: TRBJ2-7
d_call: NA
cdr3_nt: TGTGCCAGCAGCCCGCAGGCGGACGAGCAGTACTTC
cdr3_aa: CASSPQADEQYF

clone_size: NA
v_call: TRBV6-4
j_call: TRBJ1-6
d_call: NA
cdr3_nt: TGTGCCAGCAGCCCAGACAGTCTTAATTCACCCCTCCACTTT
cdr3_aa: CASSPDSLNSPLHF

clone_size: NA
v_call: TRBV7-2
j_call: TRBJ1-2
d_call: NA
cdr3_nt: TGTGCCAGCAGCTTAGGAGGGGGAAGTTTCTATGGCTACACCTTC
cdr3_aa: CASSLGGGSFYGYTF